This paragraph reports one T cell receptor (beta chain). The antigen remains unidentified. V lost 2 bases and J lost 6; bases outside the gene matches: 9. Looked up from germline, CDR1 is SEHNR and CDR2 is FQNEAQ (reference sequence). The CDR3 contains 16 residues. The authors reverse transcribed roughly 0.5 to 1 ug RNA with random hexamers. TCR beta CDR3 was amplified by immunoSEQ covering 54 Vbeta and 13 Jbeta. TCRdb re-derived calls from the immunoSEQ multiplex PCR reads in MiXCR, one entry per CDR3 protein. The data hold 120,000 to 150,000 distinct CDR3 sequences, with approximately 93% observed a single time. The data derive from a study of CD8 T cells in Susac syndrome. Study-wide results and caveats: The study's TCR sequencing and HLA analysis drew on a certain number of individuals. That number was acknowledged as relatively small.

CD8+ and CD4+ blood T cells underwent TCR beta sequencing. Negative isolation yielded CD8+ and CD4+ T cells; FACS enriched TEMRA cells. The chain joins TRBV7-9 to TRBJ1-2; TRBD1 agrees at 10 bases. This sequence originates from a human donor in good health. Sequenced: CD4+ T cells from PBMCs. The CDR3 sequence is CASSLSLRQGADGYTF. The CDR3 nucleotides read TGTGCCAGCAGCTTATCTCTCCGACAGGGGGCTGATGGCTACACCTTC.